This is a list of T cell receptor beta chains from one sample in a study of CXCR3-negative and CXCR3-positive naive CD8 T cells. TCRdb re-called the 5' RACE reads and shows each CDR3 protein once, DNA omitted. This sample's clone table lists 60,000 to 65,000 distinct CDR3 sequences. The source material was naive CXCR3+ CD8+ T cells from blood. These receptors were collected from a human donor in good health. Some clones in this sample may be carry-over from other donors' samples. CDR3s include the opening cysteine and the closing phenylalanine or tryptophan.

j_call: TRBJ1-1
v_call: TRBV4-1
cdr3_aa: CASSQDPLGTSPLGAFF

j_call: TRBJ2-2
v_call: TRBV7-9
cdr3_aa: CASTPDPREDTGELFF

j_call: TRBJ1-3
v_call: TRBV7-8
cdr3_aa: CASSLITAGGGSGNTIYF

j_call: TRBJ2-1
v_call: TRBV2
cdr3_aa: CASKVVNEQFF

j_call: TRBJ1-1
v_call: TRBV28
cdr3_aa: CASILPLTGGFSEAFF

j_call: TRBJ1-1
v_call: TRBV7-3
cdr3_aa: CASALAGGTEAFF

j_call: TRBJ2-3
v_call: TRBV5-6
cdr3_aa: CASTRGGAADTQYF

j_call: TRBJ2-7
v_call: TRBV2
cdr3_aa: CASSVQDSLPGDEQYF

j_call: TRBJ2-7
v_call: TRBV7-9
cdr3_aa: CASSFSRENEQYF

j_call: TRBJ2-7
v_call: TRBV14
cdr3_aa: CASSQGRGGEQYF

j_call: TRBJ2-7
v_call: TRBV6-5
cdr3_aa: CASSYSIGDRGHEQYF

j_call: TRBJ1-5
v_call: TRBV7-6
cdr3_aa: CASSLRQGSQPQHF

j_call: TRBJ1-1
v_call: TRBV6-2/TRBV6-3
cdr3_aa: CASTINTEAFF

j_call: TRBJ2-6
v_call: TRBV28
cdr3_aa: CASSFPLAAGANVLTF

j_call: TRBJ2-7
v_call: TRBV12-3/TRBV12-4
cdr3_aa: CASSSGAGYEQYF

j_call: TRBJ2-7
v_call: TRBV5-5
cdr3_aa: CASSSGRPYEQYF

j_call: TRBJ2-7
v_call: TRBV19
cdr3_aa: CASSIFGQGIYEQYF

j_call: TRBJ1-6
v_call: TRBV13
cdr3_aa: CASSPYREHSPLHF

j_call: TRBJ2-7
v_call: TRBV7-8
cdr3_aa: CASSSVAGANYEQYF

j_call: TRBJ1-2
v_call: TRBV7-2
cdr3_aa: CASSLARTDPNYGYTF

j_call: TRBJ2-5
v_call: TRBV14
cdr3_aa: CASSQELDLVGSGQETQYF

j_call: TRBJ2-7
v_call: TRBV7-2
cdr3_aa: CASSLGNGPFGEQYF

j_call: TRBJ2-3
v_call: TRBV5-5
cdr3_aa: CASSLRGSDTQYF

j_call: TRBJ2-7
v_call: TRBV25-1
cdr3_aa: CASMATAPLEQYF

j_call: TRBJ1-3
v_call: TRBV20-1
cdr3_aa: CSARLLTGSSGNTIYF

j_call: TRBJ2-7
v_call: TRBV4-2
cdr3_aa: CAGSQEFSGGSYEQYF

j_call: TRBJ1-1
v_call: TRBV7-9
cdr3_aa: CASSGSLNTEAFF

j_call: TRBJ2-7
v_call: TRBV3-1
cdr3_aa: CASSQVQSPYEQYF

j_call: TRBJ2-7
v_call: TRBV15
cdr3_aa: CATSSPMGEQYF

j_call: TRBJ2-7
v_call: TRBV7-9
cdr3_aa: CASSPWGREGYEQYF

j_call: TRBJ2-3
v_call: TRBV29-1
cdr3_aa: CSVELLAGADTQYF

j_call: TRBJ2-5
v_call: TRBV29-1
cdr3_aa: CSVEGTRTGGFWETQYF

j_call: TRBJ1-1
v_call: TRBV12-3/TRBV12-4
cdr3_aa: CASSLYSEAFF